This T cell receptor (beta chain) was identified during a study of T cell responses to AZD1222 COVID-19 vaccine. General observations from the study: The donors showed a predominance of white British ancestry and of females, with possible underestimation of clonal diversity.

Libraries were prepared by immunoSEQ multiplex PCR; TCRdb keeps only in-frame clonotypes and omits some of them. The table shows over 100,000 clones, with about 80% occurring only once. Regarding this clone: The antigen remains undetermined.

CDR3 length: 13 amino acids. Trimming left V 1 base short and J 9 bases short, with 12 bases between. Sequences were derived from peripheral blood, sampled on day 0 of AZD1222 vaccination. The rearrangement links TRBV12-3 or TRBV12-4 to TRBJ1-1; D may be TRBD1 (5 bases). This TCR came from an adult in good health. The CDR3 spells CASSLEGAPQAFF. The CDR3 nucleotides are TGTGCCAGCAGTTTAGAAGGGGCACCCCAAGCTTTCTTT.